This TCR beta chain derives from a study of shared clonotypes between healthy human individuals. Clones were read by immunoSEQ multiplex PCR, and TCRdb kept only the in-frame ones, dropping some. The table includes roughly 1 million clones, 75% to 85% detected once. This CDR3 has 15 amino acids. The germline V gene encodes CDR1 LGHNT and CDR2 FRNRAP. V was trimmed by 2 bases and J by 1 base, leaving 8 bases between them. Sequencing input: memory CD4+ T cells from PBMCs. Subset here: CD45RA-negative fraction. V gene TRBV12-5 combines with J gene TRBJ2-2; D is perhaps TRBD2 (6 bases). The TCR sequence derives from a man aged 18-30 years in good health. Some clones in this sample may be carry-over from other donors' samples. The CDR3 DNA is TGTGCTAGTGGTTTGTTGCGGGGGAACACCGGGGAGCTGTTTTTT. This gives the protein CASGLLRGNTGELFF. The full variable domain, completed using reference TRBV12-5 and TRBJ2-2, is DARVTQTPRHKVTEMGQEVTMRCQPILGHNTVFWYRQTMMQGLELLAYFRNRAPLDDSGMPKDRFSAEMPDATLATLKIQPSEPRDSAVYFCASGLLRGNTGELFFGEGSRLTVL.